This T cell receptor (beta chain) derives from a study of brain metastases from non-small cell lung cancer. TCRdb keeps only in-frame clones here, not all; method: immunoSEQ multiplex PCR. Here the sample spans 2,000 to 2,500 clones, 91% being singletons. The sample taken for sequencing was primary lung tumor tissue. The receptors stem from a donor at least 40 years old with non-small cell lung cancer.

This clone was counted between two and nine times. This rearrangement joins TRBV5-1 to TRBJ2-4; TRBD1 matches 9 bases. J gave up 1 base and V 0 bases, and 11 bases lay outside the gene matches. The CDR3 is made up of 19 amino acids. Germline loops: CDR1 SGHRS, CDR2 YFSETQ. CDR3: CASSLGTGGSLSAKNIQYF. The DNA of the CDR3 is TGCGCCAGCAGCTTGGGAACAGGGGGCTCTTTATCGGCCAAAAACATTCAGTACTTC.